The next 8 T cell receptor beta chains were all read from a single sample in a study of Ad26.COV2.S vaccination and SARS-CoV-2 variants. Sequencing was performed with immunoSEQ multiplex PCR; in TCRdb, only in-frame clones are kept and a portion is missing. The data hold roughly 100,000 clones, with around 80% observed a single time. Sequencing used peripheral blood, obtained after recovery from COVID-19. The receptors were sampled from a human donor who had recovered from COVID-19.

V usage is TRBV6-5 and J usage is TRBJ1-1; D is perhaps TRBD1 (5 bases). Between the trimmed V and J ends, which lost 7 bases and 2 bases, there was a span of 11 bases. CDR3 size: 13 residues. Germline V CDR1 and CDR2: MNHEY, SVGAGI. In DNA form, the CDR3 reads TGTGCCAGCATTACGACAGATAACACTGAAGCTTTCTTT. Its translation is CASITTDNTEAFF.

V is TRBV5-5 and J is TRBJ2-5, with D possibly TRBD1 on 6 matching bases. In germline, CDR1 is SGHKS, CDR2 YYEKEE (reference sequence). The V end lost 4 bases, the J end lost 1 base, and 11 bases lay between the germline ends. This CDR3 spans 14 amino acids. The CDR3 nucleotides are TGTGCCAGCAGCCGAGGACAGTCCCAAGAGACCCAGTACTTC. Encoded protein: CASSRGQSQETQYF.

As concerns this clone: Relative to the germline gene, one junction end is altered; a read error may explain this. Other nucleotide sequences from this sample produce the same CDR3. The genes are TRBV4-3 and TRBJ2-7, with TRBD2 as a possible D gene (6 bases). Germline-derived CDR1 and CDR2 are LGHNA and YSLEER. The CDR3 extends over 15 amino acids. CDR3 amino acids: CASSQAWGEEYGQYF. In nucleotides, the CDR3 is TGCGCCAGCAGCCAAGCATGGGGGGAGGAGTACGGGCAGTACTTC.

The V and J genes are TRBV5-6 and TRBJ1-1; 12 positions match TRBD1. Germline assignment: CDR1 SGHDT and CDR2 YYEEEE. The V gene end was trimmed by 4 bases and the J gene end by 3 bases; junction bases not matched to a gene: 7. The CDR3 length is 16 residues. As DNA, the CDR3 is TGTGCCAGCAGCCCAGGGACAGGGGGCGCATACACTGAAGCTTTCTTT. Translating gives CASSPGTGGAYTEAFF.

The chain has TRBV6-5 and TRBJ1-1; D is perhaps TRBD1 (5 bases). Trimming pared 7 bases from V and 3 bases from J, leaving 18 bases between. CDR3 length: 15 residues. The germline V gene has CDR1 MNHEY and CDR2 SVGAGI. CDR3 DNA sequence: TGTGCCAGCAAAAACGGCCGGGCAGGGTACACTGAAGCTTTCTTT. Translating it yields CASKNGRAGYTEAFF.

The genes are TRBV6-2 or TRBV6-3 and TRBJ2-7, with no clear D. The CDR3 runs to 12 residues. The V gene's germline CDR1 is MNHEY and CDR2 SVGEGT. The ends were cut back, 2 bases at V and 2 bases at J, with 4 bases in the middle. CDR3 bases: TGTGCCAGCAGTTACATGCCCTACGAGCAGTACTTC. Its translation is CASSYMPYEQYF.

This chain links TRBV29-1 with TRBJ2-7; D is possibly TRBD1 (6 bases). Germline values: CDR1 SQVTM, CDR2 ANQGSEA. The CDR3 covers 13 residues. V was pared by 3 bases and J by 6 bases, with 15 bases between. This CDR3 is CSVDLTGGAEQYF. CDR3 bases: TGCAGCGTTGATTTAACTGGGGGCGCCGAGCAGTACTTC.

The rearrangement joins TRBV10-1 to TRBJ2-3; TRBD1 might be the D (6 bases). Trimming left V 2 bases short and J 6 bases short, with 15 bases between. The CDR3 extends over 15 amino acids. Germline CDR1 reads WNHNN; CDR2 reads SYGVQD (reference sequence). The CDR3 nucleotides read TGCGCCAGCAGTGAGAATCCAGGGGTGGGTGATACGCAGTATTTT. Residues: CASSENPGVGDTQYF.